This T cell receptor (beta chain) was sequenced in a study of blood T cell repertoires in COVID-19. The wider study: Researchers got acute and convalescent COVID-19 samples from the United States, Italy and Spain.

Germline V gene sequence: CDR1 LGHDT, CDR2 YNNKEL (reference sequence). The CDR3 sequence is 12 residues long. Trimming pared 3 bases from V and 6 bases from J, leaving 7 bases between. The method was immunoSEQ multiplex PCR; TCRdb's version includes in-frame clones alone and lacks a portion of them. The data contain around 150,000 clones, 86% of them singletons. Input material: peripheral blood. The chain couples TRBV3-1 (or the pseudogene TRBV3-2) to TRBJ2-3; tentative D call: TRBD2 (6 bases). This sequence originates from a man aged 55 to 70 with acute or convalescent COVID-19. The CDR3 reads CASSQEGDTQYF. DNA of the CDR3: TGTGCCAGCAGCCAGGAGGGCGATACGCAGTATTTT.